A single sample is the source of the 29 T cell receptor beta chains below, sequenced in a study of T-cell memory formation after mild COVID-19. Using its own MiXCR run on the 5' RACE reads, TCRdb lists one record per CDR3 protein. The sample lists 540,000 or so distinct CDR3 sequences; just over 20% were seen once. Sequencing was done on a sample of PBMCs or a T cell subset sorted from them (not recorded which). The receptors stem from an adult woman who had mild COVID-19 (a few samples of this study predate the infection). Cell type and time point are not known.

This chain connects TRBV5-1 to TRBJ2-6, with TRBD2 matching 8 bases. This CDR3 has 16 residues. The germline V gene encodes CDR1 SGHRS and CDR2 YFSETQ. With 3 bases clipped from V and 2 bases from J, the junction kept 4 bases outside the gene matches. CDR3 nucleotides: TGCGCCAGCAGCTGGTCAGCGGGGGCTGGGGCCAACGTCCTGACTTTC. It translates to CASSWSAGAGANVLTF.

This clonotype was seen a few times. The genes are TRBV7-6 and TRBJ2-7; D uncertain. The CDR3 spans 11 residues. V lost 5 bases, J lost 4 bases, and 6 bases lay in between. The V gene's germline CDR1 is SGHVS and CDR2 FNYEAQ. CDR3 DNA sequence: TGTGCCAGCAGCGAAAGGTACGAGCAGTACTTC. This gives the protein CASSERYEQYF.

The chain couples TRBV20-1 to TRBJ1-1; no clear D. V was pared by 6 bases and J by 4 bases, with 15 bases between. Germline assignment: CDR1 DFQATT and CDR2 SNEGSKA (reference sequence). This CDR3 is 13 amino acids long. This CDR3 is CSAAQVEVTEAFF. The CDR3 DNA is TGCAGTGCGGCCCAGGTGGAGGTCACTGAAGCTTTCTTT.

This chain uses TRBV24-1 with TRBJ1-2; D ambiguous. V was cut by 7 bases and J by 5 bases, with 13 bases left in between. The CDR3 sequence is 13 residues long. Germline loops: CDR1 KGHDR, CDR2 SFDVKD. CDR3 nucleotides: TGTGCCACCAGCGAGCTCTCGGGTTATGGCTACACCTTC. Translation: CATSELSGYGYTF.

This rearrangement joins TRBV5-1 to TRBJ2-1; 9 bases are a match to TRBD1. Germline V lookup: CDR1 SGHRS, CDR2 YFSETQ. This CDR3 contains 17 residues. The ends lost 3 bases at V and 5 bases at J; junction bases unmatched: 12. The CDR3 DNA reads as TGCGCCAGCAGCTCCCTGATTGGGACAGGGCTCGACAATGAGCAGTTCTTC. It is translated as CASSSLIGTGLDNEQFF.

The V call is TRBV6-5, the J call TRBJ2-5, with TRBD1 matching over 7 bases. Germline CDR1 is MNHEY and CDR2 is SVGAGI. The ends lost 5 bases at V and 2 bases at J; junction bases unmatched: 8. The CDR3 has 15 amino acids. The CDR3 DNA reads TGTGCCAGCAGTCGCAAGCCGGGACAGCAAGAGACCCAGTACTTC. Translated, it gives CASSRKPGQQETQYF.

The rearrangement links TRBV5-1 to TRBJ1-1; TRBD1 aligns across 10 bases. V dropped 5 bases and J dropped 3; count of bases not matched to a gene: 7. Per the germline V gene, CDR1 is SGHRS and CDR2 is YFSETQ. The CDR3 extends over 15 amino acids. The CDR3 protein is CASSSGQGGDTEAFF. DNA of the CDR3: TGCGCCAGCAGTTCCGGACAGGGGGGCGACACTGAAGCTTTCTTT.

This clonotype has only a few counts. The chain has TRBV9 and TRBJ2-7; 11 nucleotides line up with TRBD2. The trim removed 0 bases at V and 4 bases at J, leaving 3 bases unmatched. This CDR3 has 15 residues. CDR1 and CDR2 (germline): SGDLS, YYNGEE. DNA for the CDR3: TGTGCCAGCAGCGTAGCGACTAGCGGGACGTACGAGCAGTACTTC. It encodes CASSVATSGTYEQYF.

The chain links TRBV27 to TRBJ1-6, with TRBD1 matching over 11 bases. V shed 6 bases, J shed 6 bases, and the junction held 16 bases outside the gene matches. Germline CDR1 MNHEY, CDR2 SMNVEV (reference sequence). The CDR3 is 19 amino acids. Written as DNA, the CDR3 is TGTGCCAGCAGCCGGGCCCTCCGGGGGACAGGGGGGATTAATTCACCCCTCCACTTT. Residues: CASSRALRGTGGINSPLHF.

In its sample, this clonotype was seen a few times. The V call is TRBV29-1, the J call TRBJ2-3; 8 bases agree with TRBD2. The junction had 2 bases not matched to a gene; V was cut back by 3 bases and J by 3 bases. The CDR3 sequence is 13 residues long. The V gene's germline CDR1 is SQVTM and CDR2 ANQGSEA. The CDR3 DNA is TGCAGCGTTGAGGCTAGCGGGACAGATACGCAGTATTTT. Translating gives CSVEASGTDTQYF.

This clonotype was counted only a few times. The J gene is TRBJ2-3, the V gene TRBV5-6; 8 bases fit TRBD2. Germline V gene data show CDR1 as SGHDT and CDR2 as YYEEEE. The CDR3 is 15 amino acids. With V trimmed by 4 bases and J by 3 bases, 7 bases remained unmatched. CDR3 sequence (DNA): TGTGCCAGCAGCCTCCGGAGCGGGGGAACAGATACGCAGTATTTT. This translates into CASSLRSGGTDTQYF.

This clonotype turned up a few times. J is TRBJ1-1 and V is TRBV7-3; TRBD1 might be the D (5 bases). CDR1 and CDR2 (germline): SGHTA, FQGTGA. This CDR3 contains 15 residues. Trimming left V 2 bases short and J 0 bases short, with 10 bases between. CDR3 sequence: CASSLQGGVNTEAFF. CDR3 sequence (DNA): TGTGCCAGCAGCTTACAGGGAGGGGTGAACACTGAAGCTTTCTTT.

The V gene is TRBV20-1, the J gene TRBJ2-5, with TRBD1 matching 7 bases. Germline values: CDR1 DFQATT, CDR2 SNEGSKA (reference sequence). The CDR3 is made up of 17 amino acids. V gave up 0 bases and J gave up 1 base; unmatched junction bases: 11. The CDR3 DNA is TGCAGTGCTAGAGAAGGGGGCCTACGACTCCTCCAAGAGACCCAGTACTTC. Translating it yields CSAREGGLRLLQETQYF.

This chain uses TRBV15 with TRBJ2-4; D remains unclear. V was trimmed by 4 bases and J by 2 bases, leaving 9 bases between them. The length of the CDR3 is 14 residues. Germline loops: CDR1 LNHNV, CDR2 YYDKDF (reference sequence). CDR3 sequence: CATSKGDSKNIQYF. CDR3 coding DNA: TGTGCCACCAGCAAAGGAGATTCCAAAAACATTCAGTACTTC. Based on the CDR3 plus reference TRBV15 and TRBJ2-4, the full variable domain is DAMVIQNPRYQVTQFGKPVTLSCSQTLNHNVMYWYQQKSSQAPKLLFHYYDKDFNNEADTPDNFQSRRPNTSFCFLDIRSPGLGDTAMYLCATSKGDSKNIQYFGAGTRLSVL.

This clonotype was picked up a small number of times. The chain carries TRBV13 and TRBJ1-2; D call uncertain. Per germline, CDR1 PRHDT and CDR2 FYEKMQ (reference sequence). V was trimmed by 4 bases and J by 4 bases, leaving 13 bases between them. This CDR3 comprises 14 residues. The DNA for the CDR3 is TGTGCCAGCAGCTCCCAGGACTTACTCTATGGCTACACCTTC. Amino acids: CASSSQDLLYGYTF.

The J gene is TRBJ2-3, the V gene TRBV4-1, with 11 bases matching TRBD2. CDR3 length: 16 amino acids. The V gene's germline CDR1 is MGHRA and CDR2 YSYEKL. V gave up 7 bases and J gave up 0 bases; unmatched junction bases: 6. CDR3 in amino acids: CASTILAGDSTDTQYF. CDR3 in DNA: TGCGCCAGCACCATACTAGCGGGAGATAGCACAGATACGCAGTATTTT.

In its sample, this clonotype was seen a few times. This sequence joins TRBV5-1 and TRBJ1-2; no firm D call. Germline CDR1 reads SGHRS; CDR2 reads YFSETQ. V was shortened by 2 bases and J by 2 bases, with 13 bases between the two germline ends. The CDR3 loop spans 15 amino acids. The CDR3 DNA reads TGCGCCAGCAGCTTCGGTCAAACGGGAAACTATGGCTACACCTTC. Its protein is CASSFGQTGNYGYTF. Drawing the rest from reference TRBV5-1 and TRBJ1-2, the complete variable domain is KAGVTQTPRYLIKTRGQQVTLSCSPISGHRSVSWYQQTPGQGLQFLFEYFSETQRNKGNFPGRFSGRQFSNSRSEMNVSTLELGDSALYLCASSFGQTGNYGYTFGSGTRLTVV.

This chain joins TRBV30 and TRBJ2-4, with 11 nucleotides matching TRBD2. This CDR3 comprises 16 residues. Germline values: CDR1 GTSNPN, CDR2 SVGIG (reference sequence). J gave up 6 bases and V 0 bases, and 7 bases lay outside the gene matches. CDR3 sequence: CAWSVRASGGPNIQYF. The CDR3 nucleotides read TGTGCCTGGAGTGTCAGGGCTAGCGGGGGGCCAAACATTCAGTACTTC.

The genes are TRBV20-1 and TRBJ2-7; D not resolved. Deletions cut 7 bases from V and 2 bases from J, with 15 bases between. The CDR3 loop spans 13 amino acids. Germline V gene lookup returns CDR1 DFQATT and CDR2 SNEGSKA (reference sequence). The CDR3 loop is CSVRNPLTYEQYF. CDR3 nucleotide sequence: TGCAGTGTTAGGAACCCCCTTACCTACGAGCAGTACTTC.

The chain links TRBV7-2 to TRBJ1-4, with D possibly being TRBD1 (5 bases). The CDR3 covers 16 residues. Germline V gives CDR1 SGHTA, CDR2 FQGNSA. The V end lost 5 bases, the J end lost 6 bases, and 19 bases lay between the germline ends. CDR3 region: CASSPDPGRRYEKLFF. In nucleotides, the CDR3 is TGTGCCAGCAGCCCGGATCCGGGACGGCGTTATGAAAAACTGTTTTTT.

This clonotype was counted at least ten times. The rearrangement joins TRBV7-9 to TRBJ2-7; D ambiguous. Between the trimmed V and J ends, which lost 8 bases and 0 bases, there was a span of 8 bases. This CDR3 is built from 12 residues. Germline V lookup: CDR1 SEHNR, CDR2 FQNEAQ (reference sequence). CDR3: CASSRSSYEQYF. In DNA, the CDR3 is TGTGCCAGCTCACGGTCCTCCTACGAGCAGTACTTC.

J is TRBJ1-2 and V is TRBV9, with 10 bases fitting TRBD1. Germline V lookup: CDR1 SGDLS, CDR2 YYNGEE. V was pared by 4 bases and J by 0 bases, with 18 bases of the junction left unmatched. The length of the CDR3 is 20 residues. CDR3 sequence (DNA): TGTGCCAGCAGCAGTAGCCGGAAGACAGGGGGCGCGGTAGCTAACTATGGCTACACCTTC. It yields the protein CASSSSRKTGGAVANYGYTF.

The chain uses TRBV7-7 and TRBJ1-5, with D perhaps matching TRBD1 (5 bases). The CDR3 contains 17 residues. Germline-derived CDR1 and CDR2 are SSHAT and FNYEAQ (reference sequence). The V gene lost 4 bases and the J gene lost 6 bases, with 22 bases spanning the gap. Here the CDR3 reads CASSSLTGDEGSQPQHF. CDR3 sequence (DNA): TGTGCCAGCAGCTCGCTGACGGGGGATGAAGGGAGTCAGCCCCAGCATTTT.

This clonotype showed up many times. The J gene is TRBJ2-1, the V gene TRBV11-2, with 9 bases that match TRBD2. The CDR3 has 14 residues. Germline CDR1 reads SGHAT; CDR2 reads FQNNGV. J was trimmed by 4 bases and V by 4 bases; bases with no gene match: 2. In DNA, the CDR3 is TGTGCCAGCAGCTCACTAGCGGGTTACAATGAGCAGTTCTTC. Translation: CASSSLAGYNEQFF.

The chain recombines TRBV15 with TRBJ2-1; D unclear. The CDR3 sequence is 16 residues long. Germline CDR1 and CDR2: LNHNV and YYDKDF (reference sequence). V lost 1 base, J lost 3 bases, and 13 bases lay in between. CDR3 loop: CATSRAAGVGYNEQFF. DNA for the CDR3: TGTGCCACCAGCAGAGCGGCAGGCGTGGGCTACAATGAGCAGTTCTTC.

The gene calls are TRBV6-5 and TRBJ2-7, with TRBD2 identical over 14 bases. The CDR3 contains 15 residues. Germline loops: CDR1 MNHEY, CDR2 SVGAGI. V lost 0 bases and J lost 7; bases outside the gene matches: 2. As DNA, the CDR3 is TGTGCCAGCAGTTACTCCGGACTAGCGGGAGGTGAGCAGTACTTC. It codes for CASSYSGLAGGEQYF.

The sample holds a few counts of this clonotype. The J gene is TRBJ1-2, the V gene TRBV12-3 or TRBV12-4, with 7 bases lining up with TRBD1. The CDR3 spans 16 residues. Trimming took 5 bases from V and 2 from J; bases not matched to a gene: 11. The CDR3 DNA reads TGTGCCAGCAGTACACAGGGGCCGGATGGGAACTATGGCTACACCTTC. As protein: CASSTQGPDGNYGYTF.

CDR3 loop: CAWNRGYEQYF. The CDR3 region has the DNA TGTGCCTGGAATCGCGGTTACGAGCAGTACTTC. V usage is TRBV30 and J usage is TRBJ2-7; D is ambiguous. V was cut by 4 bases and J by 4 bases, with 8 bases left in between. The CDR3 consists of 11 residues. Germline V gene sequence: CDR1 GTSNPN, CDR2 SVGIG (reference sequence).

This clonotype has a handful of counts. The gene calls are TRBV27 and TRBJ2-7; a weak D match, TRBD1 (6 bases). The CDR3 sequence is 13 residues long. Trimming took 2 bases from V and 6 from J, leaving 11 bases between them. Germline V gene data show CDR1 as MNHEY and CDR2 as SMNVEV (reference sequence). For the CDR3, the DNA is TGTGCCAGCAGTTTACAGGGGTTGGGCGAGCAGTACTTC. Its protein is CASSLQGLGEQYF.